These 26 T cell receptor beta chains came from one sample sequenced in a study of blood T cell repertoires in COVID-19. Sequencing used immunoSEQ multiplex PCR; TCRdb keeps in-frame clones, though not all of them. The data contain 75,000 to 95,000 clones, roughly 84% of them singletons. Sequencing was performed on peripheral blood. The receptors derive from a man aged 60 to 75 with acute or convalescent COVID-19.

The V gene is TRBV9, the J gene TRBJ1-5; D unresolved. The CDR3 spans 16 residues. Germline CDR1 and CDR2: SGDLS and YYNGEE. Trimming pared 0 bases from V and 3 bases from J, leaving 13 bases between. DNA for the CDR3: TGTGCCAGCAGCGTAGGCCCCGGGTACTACAATCAGCCCCAGCATTTT. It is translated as CASSVGPGYYNQPQHF.

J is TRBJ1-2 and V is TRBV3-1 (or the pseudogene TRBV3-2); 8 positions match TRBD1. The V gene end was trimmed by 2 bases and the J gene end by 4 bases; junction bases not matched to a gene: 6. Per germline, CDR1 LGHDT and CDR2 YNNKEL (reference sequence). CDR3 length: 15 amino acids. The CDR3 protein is CASSQQGAVGYGYTF. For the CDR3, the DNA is TGTGCCAGCAGCCAACAGGGGGCAGTTGGCTATGGCTACACCTTC.

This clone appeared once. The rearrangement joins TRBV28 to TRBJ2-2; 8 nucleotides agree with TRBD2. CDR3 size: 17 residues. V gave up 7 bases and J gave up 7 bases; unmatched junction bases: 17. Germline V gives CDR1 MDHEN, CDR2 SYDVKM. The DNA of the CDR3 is TGTGCCAGCAACCCCTTCCCGGGGGGGGCAAGGAGCGGGGAGCTGTTTTTT. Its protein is CASNPFPGGARSGELFF.

The CDR3 reads CASGLVPEEYGYTF. The CDR3 region has the DNA TGTGCTAGTGGTTTGGTACCTGAGGAGTATGGCTACACCTTC. The chain has TRBV12-5 and TRBJ1-2, with D unclear. CDR1 LGHNT and CDR2 FRNRAP come from the germline V gene. V dropped 0 bases and J dropped 5 bases, with 10 bases sitting between them. This CDR3 contains 14 residues. Supplemented by reference TRBV12-5 and TRBJ1-2, the full variable domain reads DARVTQTPRHKVTEMGQEVTMRCQPILGHNTVFWYRQTMMQGLELLAYFRNRAPLDDSGMPKDRFSAEMPDATLATLKIQPSEPRDSAVYFCASGLVPEEYGYTFGSGTRLTVV.

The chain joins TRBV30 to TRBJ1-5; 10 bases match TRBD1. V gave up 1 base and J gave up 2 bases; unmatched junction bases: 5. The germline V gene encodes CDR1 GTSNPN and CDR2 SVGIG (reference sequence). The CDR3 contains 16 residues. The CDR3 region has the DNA TGTGCCTGGAGTGCAGGGACAGGGGCAGGCAATCAGCCCCAGCATTTT. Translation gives CAWSAGTGAGNQPQHF.

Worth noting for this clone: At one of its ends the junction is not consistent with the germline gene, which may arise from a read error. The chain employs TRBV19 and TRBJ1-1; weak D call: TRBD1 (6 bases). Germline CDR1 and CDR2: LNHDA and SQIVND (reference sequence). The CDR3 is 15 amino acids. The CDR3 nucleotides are TGTGCTAGTAGTATCTGGGGGCCCCTGAACACTGAAGCTTTCTTT. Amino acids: CASSIWGPLNTEAFF.

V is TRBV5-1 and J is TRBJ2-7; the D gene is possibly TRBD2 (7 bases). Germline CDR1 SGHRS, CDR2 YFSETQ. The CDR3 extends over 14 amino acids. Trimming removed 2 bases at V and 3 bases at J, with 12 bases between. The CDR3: CASSFSGGNYEQYF. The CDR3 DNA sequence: TGCGCCAGCAGCTTCTCGGGGGGCAACTACGAGCAGTACTTC.

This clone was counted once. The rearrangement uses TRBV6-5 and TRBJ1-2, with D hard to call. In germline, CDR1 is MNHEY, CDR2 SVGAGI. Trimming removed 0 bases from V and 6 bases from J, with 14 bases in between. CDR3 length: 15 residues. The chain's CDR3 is CASSYSSTRGNGYTF. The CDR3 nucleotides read TGTGCCAGCAGTTACTCCTCGACCCGAGGGAATGGCTACACCTTC.

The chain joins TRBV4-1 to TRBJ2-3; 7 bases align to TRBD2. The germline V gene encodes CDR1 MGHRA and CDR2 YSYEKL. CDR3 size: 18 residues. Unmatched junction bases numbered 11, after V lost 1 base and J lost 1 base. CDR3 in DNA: TGCGCCAGCAGCCAAGCGGCGGTTCTAGCGGCACGCACAGATACGCAGTATTTT. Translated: CASSQAAVLAARTDTQYF.

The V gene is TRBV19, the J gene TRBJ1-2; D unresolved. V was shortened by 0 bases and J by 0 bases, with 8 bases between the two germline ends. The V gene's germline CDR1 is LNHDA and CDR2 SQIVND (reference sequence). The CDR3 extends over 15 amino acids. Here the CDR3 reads CASSIDRSTNYGYTF. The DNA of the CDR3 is TGTGCCAGTAGTATAGATAGAAGTACTAACTATGGCTACACCTTC.

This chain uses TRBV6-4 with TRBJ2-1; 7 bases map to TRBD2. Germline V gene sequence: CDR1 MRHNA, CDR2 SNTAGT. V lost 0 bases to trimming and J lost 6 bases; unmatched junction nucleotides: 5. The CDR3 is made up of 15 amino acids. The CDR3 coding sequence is TGTGCCAGCAGTGACTCGGCTAGCGGTGCCAATGAGCAGTTCTTC. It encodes CASSDSASGANEQFF.

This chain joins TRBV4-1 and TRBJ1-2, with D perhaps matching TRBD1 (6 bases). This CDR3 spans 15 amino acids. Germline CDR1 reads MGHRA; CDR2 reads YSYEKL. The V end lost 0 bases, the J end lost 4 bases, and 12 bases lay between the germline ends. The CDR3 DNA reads TGCGCCAGCAGCCAAGATACAACAGGGCCCTATGGCTACACCTTC. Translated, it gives CASSQDTTGPYGYTF.

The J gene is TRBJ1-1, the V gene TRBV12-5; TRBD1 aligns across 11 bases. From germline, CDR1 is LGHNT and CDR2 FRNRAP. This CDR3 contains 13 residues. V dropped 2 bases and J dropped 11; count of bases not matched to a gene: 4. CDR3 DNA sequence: TGTGCTAGTGGTTTGTGGGACAGGGGGGGTGCTTTCTTT. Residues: CASGLWDRGGAFF. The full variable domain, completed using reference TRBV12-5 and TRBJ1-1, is DARVTQTPRHKVTEMGQEVTMRCQPILGHNTVFWYRQTMMQGLELLAYFRNRAPLDDSGMPKDRFSAEMPDATLATLKIQPSEPRDSAVYFCASGLWDRGGAFFGQGTRLTVV.

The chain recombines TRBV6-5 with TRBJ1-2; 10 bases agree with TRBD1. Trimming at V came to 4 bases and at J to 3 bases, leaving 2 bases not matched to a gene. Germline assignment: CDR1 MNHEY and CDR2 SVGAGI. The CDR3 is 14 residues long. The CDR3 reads CASSLGQGDYGYTF. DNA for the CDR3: TGTGCCAGCAGTTTAGGACAGGGGGACTATGGCTACACCTTC.

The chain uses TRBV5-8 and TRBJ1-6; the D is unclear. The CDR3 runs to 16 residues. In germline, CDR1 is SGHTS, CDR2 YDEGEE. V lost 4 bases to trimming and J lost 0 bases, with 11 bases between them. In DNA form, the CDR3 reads TGTGCCAGCAGCCGCCCCCGGGACTCCTATAATTCACCCCTCCACTTT. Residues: CASSRPRDSYNSPLHF.

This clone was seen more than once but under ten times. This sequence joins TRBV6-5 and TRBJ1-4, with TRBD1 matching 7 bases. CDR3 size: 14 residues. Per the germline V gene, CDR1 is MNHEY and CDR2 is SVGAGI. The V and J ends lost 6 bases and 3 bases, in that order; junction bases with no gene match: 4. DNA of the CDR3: TGTGCCAGCAGAAGACAGGGTGCTAATGAAAAACTGTTTTTT. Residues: CASRRQGANEKLFF.

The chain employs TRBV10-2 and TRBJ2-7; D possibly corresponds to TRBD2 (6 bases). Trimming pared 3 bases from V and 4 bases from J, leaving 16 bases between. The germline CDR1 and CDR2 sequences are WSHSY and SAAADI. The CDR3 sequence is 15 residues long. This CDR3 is CASSDGGSSLYEQYF. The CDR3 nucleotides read TGCGCCAGCAGTGATGGGGGGTCCTCTTTGTACGAGCAGTACTTC.

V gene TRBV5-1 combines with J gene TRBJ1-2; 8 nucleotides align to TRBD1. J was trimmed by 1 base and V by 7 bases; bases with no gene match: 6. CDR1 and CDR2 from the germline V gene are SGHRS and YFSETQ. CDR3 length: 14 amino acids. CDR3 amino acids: CASGQGGFNYGYTF. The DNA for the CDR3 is TGCGCCAGCGGACAGGGAGGCTTTAACTATGGCTACACCTTC.

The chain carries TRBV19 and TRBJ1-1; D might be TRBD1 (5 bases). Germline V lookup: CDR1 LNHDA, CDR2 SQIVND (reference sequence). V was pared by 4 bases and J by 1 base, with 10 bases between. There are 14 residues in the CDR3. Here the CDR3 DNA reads TGTGCCAGTAGTAACACGGGGGAGAACACTGAAGCTTTCTTT. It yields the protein CASSNTGENTEAFF.

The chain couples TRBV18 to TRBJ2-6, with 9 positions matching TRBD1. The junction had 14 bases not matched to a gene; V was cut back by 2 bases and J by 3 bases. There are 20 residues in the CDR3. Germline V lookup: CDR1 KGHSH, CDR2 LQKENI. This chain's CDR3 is CASSPTGQGMKMLGANVLTF. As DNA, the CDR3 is TGTGCCAGCTCACCAACGGGACAGGGTATGAAGATGCTTGGGGCCAACGTCCTGACTTTC.

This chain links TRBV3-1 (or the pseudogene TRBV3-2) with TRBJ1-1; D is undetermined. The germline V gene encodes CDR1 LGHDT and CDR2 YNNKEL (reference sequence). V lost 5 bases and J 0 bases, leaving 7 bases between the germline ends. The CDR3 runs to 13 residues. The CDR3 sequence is CASSSRMNTEAFF. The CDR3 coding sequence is TGTGCCAGCAGCTCGCGAATGAACACTGAAGCTTTCTTT.

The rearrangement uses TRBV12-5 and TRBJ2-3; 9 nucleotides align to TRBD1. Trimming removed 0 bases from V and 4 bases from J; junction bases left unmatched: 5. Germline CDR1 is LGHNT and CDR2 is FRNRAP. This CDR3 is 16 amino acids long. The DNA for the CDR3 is TGTGCTAGTGGTTTGGTCCGGACAGGGGTCGCAGATACGCAGTATTTT. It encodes CASGLVRTGVADTQYF.

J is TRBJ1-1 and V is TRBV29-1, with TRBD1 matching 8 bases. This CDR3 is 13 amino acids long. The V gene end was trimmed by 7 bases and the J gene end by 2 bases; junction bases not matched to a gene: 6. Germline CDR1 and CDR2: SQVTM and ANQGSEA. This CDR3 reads CSAWDRPNTEAFF. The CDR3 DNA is TGCAGCGCTTGGGACAGGCCAAACACTGAAGCTTTCTTT.

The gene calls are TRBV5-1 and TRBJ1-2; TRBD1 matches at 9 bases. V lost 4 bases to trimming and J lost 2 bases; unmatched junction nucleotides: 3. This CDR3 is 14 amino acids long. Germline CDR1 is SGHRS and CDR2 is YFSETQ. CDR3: CASSQGQGNYGYTF. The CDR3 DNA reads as TGCGCCAGCAGCCAGGGACAGGGAAACTATGGCTACACCTTC.

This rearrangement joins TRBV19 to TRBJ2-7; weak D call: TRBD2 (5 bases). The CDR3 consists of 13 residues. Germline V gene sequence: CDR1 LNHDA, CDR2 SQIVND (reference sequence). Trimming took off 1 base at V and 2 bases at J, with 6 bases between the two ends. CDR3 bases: TGTGCCAGTAGTATAGGAGGGACCTACGAGCAGTACTTC. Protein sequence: CASSIGGTYEQYF.

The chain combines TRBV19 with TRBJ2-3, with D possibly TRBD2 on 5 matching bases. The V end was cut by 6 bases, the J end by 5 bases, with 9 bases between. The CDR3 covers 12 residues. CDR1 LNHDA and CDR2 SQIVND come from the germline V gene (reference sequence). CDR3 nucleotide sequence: TGTGCCAGTAGCGAGAGGGAAGATACGCAGTATTTT. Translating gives CASSEREDTQYF. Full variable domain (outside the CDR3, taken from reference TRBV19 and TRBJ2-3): DGGITQSPKYLFRKEGQNVTLSCEQNLNHDAMYWYRQDPGQGLRLIYYSQIVNDFQKGDIAEGYSVSREKKESFPLTVTSAQKNPTAFYLCASSEREDTQYFGPGTRLTVL.